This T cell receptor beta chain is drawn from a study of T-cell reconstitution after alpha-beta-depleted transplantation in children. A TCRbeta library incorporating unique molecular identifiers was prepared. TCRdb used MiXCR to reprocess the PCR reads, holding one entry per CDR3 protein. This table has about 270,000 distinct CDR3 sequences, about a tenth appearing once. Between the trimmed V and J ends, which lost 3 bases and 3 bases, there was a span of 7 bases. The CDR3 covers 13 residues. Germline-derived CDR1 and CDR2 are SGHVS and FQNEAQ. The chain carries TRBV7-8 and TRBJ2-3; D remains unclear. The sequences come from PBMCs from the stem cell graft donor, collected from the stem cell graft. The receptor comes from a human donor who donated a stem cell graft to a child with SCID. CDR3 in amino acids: CASSLYMTDTQYF. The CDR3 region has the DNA TGTGCCAGCAGCTTGTATATGACAGATACGCAGTATTTT.